These 2 T cell receptor beta chains were sequenced from one sample in a study of T cell changes during pregnancy in multiple sclerosis. The repertoire was sequenced with immunoSEQ multiplex PCR; TCRdb's copy has only in-frame clones and lacks some. The repertoire holds some 30,000 clones, with 89% as singletons. The input for sequencing was CD8+ T cells from peripheral blood mononuclear cells, taken in the third trimester of pregnancy. The receptors originated from a female donor with multiple sclerosis, enrolled in a pregnancy study.

The genes are TRBV6-1 and TRBJ2-3; D remains unclear. V was cut by 0 bases and J by 5 bases, with 15 bases left in between. Germline V gene sequence: CDR1 MNHNS, CDR2 SASEGT. CDR3 length equals 16 residues. Here the CDR3 DNA reads TGTGCCAGCAGTGAAGCCCCGGTTATTACTATAGATACGCAGTATTTT. It codes for CASSEAPVITIDTQYF.

This clone was seen only a few times. The chain joins TRBV6-5 to TRBJ2-7; perhaps TRBD1 as D (5 bases). The CDR3 runs 14 residues. Trimming removed 3 bases at V and 5 bases at J, with 14 bases between. The V gene's germline CDR1 is MNHEY and CDR2 SVGAGI. In DNA, the CDR3 is TGTGCCAGCAGTTATGGAGACAGTGGGGACGAGCAGTACTTC. Protein product: CASSYGDSGDEQYF.